Listed below are T cell receptor beta chains from one sample, sequenced in a study of blood T cell repertoires in COVID-19. The protocol was immunoSEQ multiplex PCR, while the TCRdb copy is restricted to in-frame clones and leaves out a portion. The sample includes about 220,000 clones, around 88% of them seen just once. Sequenced: PBMCs or T cells enriched from blood (not recorded which). The receptors here all came from a woman in her forties or fifties with acute COVID-19. CDR3s include the opening cysteine and the closing phenylalanine or tryptophan. The D gene is left open where the match is weak. Size is stated for part of the rows, as once, few or many counts, or as a class when the clone is expanded.

TRBD1	TRBV7-8	TRBJ2-5	-	CASSLPGQGETQYF	TGTGCCAGCAGCTTACCGGGACAGGGGGAGACCCAGTACTTC
-	TRBV10-3	TRBJ1-5	-	CAISDREGVNQPQHF	TGTGCCATCAGTGATCGGGAGGGAGTCAATCAGCCCCAGCATTTT
-	TRBV7-9	TRBJ2-7	-	CASSLGSQSGEQYF	TGTGCCAGCAGCTTAGGATCCCAGTCGGGCGAGCAGTACTTC
TRBD1	TRBV4-1	TRBJ1-4	-	CASSQGAGTGGEKLFF	TGCGCCAGCAGCCAGGGGGCCGGGACAGGCGGAGAAAAACTGTTTTTT
TRBD1	TRBV6-1	TRBJ1-4	once	CASIPGTGRKEKLFF	TGTGCCAGCATTCCGGGGACAGGGAGGAAGGAAAAACTGTTTTTT
TRBD2	TRBV7-6	TRBJ2-3	-	CASSLTSGIPDTQYF	TGTGCCAGCAGCTTGACTAGCGGGATCCCAGATACGCAGTATTTT
-	TRBV15	TRBJ1-1	-	CATSRVPGQWNTEAFF	TGTGCCACCAGCAGAGTTCCGGGACAATGGAACACTGAAGCTTTCTTT
-	TRBV19	TRBJ1-5	-	CASSRSLYSNQPQHF	TGTGCCAGTAGTCGAAGTCTCTATAGCAATCAGCCCCAGCATTTT
TRBD2	TRBV3-1/TRBV3-2	TRBJ2-3	-	CASGEIAGGVTDTQYF	TGTGCCAGCGGCGAGATAGCGGGAGGGGTCACAGATACGCAGTATTTT
TRBD1	TRBV9	TRBJ2-7	-	CASSVAGTGSYYEQYF	TGTGCCAGCAGCGTAGCCGGGACAGGGTCGTACTACGAGCAGTACTTC
-	TRBV7-3	TRBJ2-3	-	CASSTRAADTQYF	TGTGCCAGCAGCACCAGGGCGGCGGATACGCAGTATTTT
-	TRBV28	TRBJ2-7	-	CASSPHRVVGEQYF	TGTGCCAGCAGTCCACACAGGGTCGTGGGCGAGCAGTACTTC
-	TRBV5-6	TRBJ2-1	-	CASSSVADNEQFF	TGTGCCAGCAGCTCAGTAGCCGACAATGAGCAGTTCTTC
-	TRBV7-9	TRBJ2-3	-	CASSLGQIPPDTQYF	TGTGCCAGCAGCTTAGGACAGATCCCCCCAGATACGCAGTATTTT
-	TRBV28	TRBJ2-1	-	CASSRQVDLYNEQFF	TGTGCCAGCAGTCGACAGGTAGACTTGTACAATGAGCAGTTCTTC
-	TRBV27	TRBJ2-7	-	CASKPVKESSYEQYF	TGTGCCAGCAAACCCGTGAAGGAGAGCTCCTACGAGCAGTACTTC
-	TRBV29-1	TRBJ1-1	-	CSVETTGSVTEAFF	TGCAGCGTTGAAACCACAGGTTCGGTCACTGAAGCTTTCTTT
-	TRBV5-6	TRBJ1-5	-	CASSLSRRRPSSSNQPQHF	TGTGCCAGCAGCTTGTCCCGTCGCAGGCCCTCCTCTAGCAATCAGCCCCAGCATTTT
TRBD1	TRBV27	TRBJ2-7	once	CASSPLGQPYEQYF	TGTGCCAGCAGTCCCCTGGGACAGCCCTACGAGCAGTACTTC
TRBD1	TRBV27	TRBJ2-1	-	CASTPRDRVYNEQFF	TGTGCCAGCACCCCCCGGGACAGGGTTTACAATGAGCAGTTCTTC
TRBD2	TRBV15	TRBJ2-1	-	CATSRDVQSSGRAMYNEQFF	TGTGCCACCAGCAGAGATGTCCAGTCTAGCGGGAGGGCCATGTACAATGAGCAGTTCTTC
TRBD2	TRBV6-5	TRBJ2-3	-	CASSYGGTRPADTQYF	TGTGCCAGCAGTTACGGTGGGACTAGGCCCGCAGATACGCAGTATTTT
TRBD2	TRBV11-1	TRBJ2-3	-	CASSLAGGNTDTQYF	TGTGCCAGCAGCTTAGCGGGAGGGAACACAGATACGCAGTATTTT
-	TRBV14	TRBJ1-1	-	CASSQGSTEAFF	TGTGCCAGCAGCCAAGGGAGCACTGAAGCTTTCTTT
TRBD2	TRBV2	TRBJ2-1	-	CASSGGLAGASYNEQFF	TGTGCCAGCAGTGGAGGGCTAGCGGGAGCCTCCTACAATGAGCAGTTCTTC
TRBD1	TRBV3-1/TRBV3-2	TRBJ2-7	few	CASSQFLTGTGSYEQYF	TGTGCCAGCAGCCAGTTCTTAACCGGGACAGGGAGCTACGAGCAGTACTTC
TRBD1	TRBV28	TRBJ1-3	-	CASSSRGLGNTIYF	TGTGCCAGCAGTTCCAGGGGGCTTGGAAACACCATATATTTT
TRBD2	TRBV12-3/TRBV12-4	TRBJ2-3	-	CASIVAGADTQYF	TGTGCCAGCATCGTAGCGGGAGCAGATACGCAGTATTTT
TRBD1	TRBV18	TRBJ2-7	-	CASSHKQGAAYEQYF	TGTGCCAGCTCCCACAAGCAGGGGGCGGCCTACGAGCAGTACTTC
TRBD1	TRBV6-5	TRBJ1-1	-	CASSSRGRNTEAFF	TGTGCCAGCAGTTCTAGGGGGCGGAACACTGAAGCTTTCTTT
TRBD1	TRBV5-8	TRBJ1-4	-	CASSLGGQGGEKLFF	TGTGCCAGCAGCTTGGGGGGACAGGGAGGTGAAAAACTGTTTTTT
TRBD2	TRBV27	TRBJ2-1	-	CASSFLTRLADEQFF	TGTGCCAGCAGTTTCCTCACGAGACTAGCCGATGAGCAGTTCTTC
TRBD1	TRBV10-3	TRBJ1-3	-	CAISDLDRVIQNSGNTIYF	TGTGCCATCAGTGACCTGGACAGGGTTATCCAAAACTCTGGAAACACCATATATTTT
-	TRBV27	TRBJ1-4	-	CASSLLSEGFLGKLFF	TGTGCCAGCAGTTTACTTTCGGAGGGGTTCCTAGGAAAACTGTTTTTT
-	TRBV13	TRBJ1-1	-	CASSLSTGIMNTEAFF	TGTGCCAGCAGCTTATCGACAGGTATCATGAACACTGAAGCTTTCTTT
TRBD1	TRBV6-5	TRBJ2-7	-	CASSYSWDSSYEQYF	TGTGCCAGCAGTTACTCCTGGGACAGCTCCTACGAGCAGTACTTC
-	TRBV19	TRBJ1-2	-	CATGTGRTNVAYGYTF	TGTGCCACTGGTACCGGCAGGACAAATGTCGCTTATGGCTACACCTTC
TRBD1	TRBV4-1	TRBJ2-7	few	CASSHSGTGLYEQYF	TGCGCCAGCAGCCATAGTGGGACAGGGCTCTACGAGCAGTACTTC
TRBD2	TRBV5-1	TRBJ2-3	-	CASSIRGEGTDTQYF	TGCGCCAGCAGCATCCGGGGGGAGGGCACAGATACGCAGTATTTT
TRBD1	TRBV19	TRBJ1-5	-	CASIEGGSAQPQHF	TGTGCCTCAATCGAAGGGGGCAGTGCTCAGCCCCAGCATTTT
TRBD2	TRBV7-3	TRBJ2-7	-	CASSLYASGSYEQYF	TGTGCCAGCAGCTTATATGCTAGCGGGTCCTACGAGCAGTACTTC
-	TRBV27	TRBJ1-5	-	CASSTGTNQPQHF	TGTGCCAGCAGTACAGGAACGAATCAGCCCCAGCATTTT
TRBD1	TRBV15	TRBJ2-7	-	CATSRAQPTGGEQYF	TGTGCCACCAGCAGAGCTCAACCGACAGGGGGCGAGCAGTACTTC